The 16 T cell receptor beta chains reported below all come from one sample, sequenced in a study of cytomegalovirus exposure and HLA in healthy donors. Data came from immunoSEQ multiplex PCR; TCRdb stores just in-frame clones and leaves some out. Here the sample spans 200,000 to 250,000 clones, around 90% being singletons. The sequenced material came from PBMCs. These receptors were obtained from a woman aged 18-35 years in good health and CMV-seronegative.

The V call is TRBV27, the J call TRBJ1-1; D not resolved. This CDR3 has 10 residues. CDR1 and CDR2 (germline): MNHEY, SMNVEV (reference sequence). V was clipped by 8 bases and J by 4 bases, with 5 bases between them. CDR3 sequence: CASVSTEAFF. As DNA, the CDR3 is TGTGCCAGCGTCTCCACTGAAGCTTTCTTT.

This clone came up once. This chain links TRBV10-2 with TRBJ1-4; 8 nucleotides line up with TRBD1. CDR3 length equals 14 residues. Germline V gene sequence: CDR1 WSHSY, CDR2 SAAADI. Trimming removed 6 bases from V and 7 bases from J; junction bases left unmatched: 7. CDR3 coding DNA: TGCGCCAGCAGGACAGGGGAAGAGAGTGAAAAACTGTTTTTT. Translating gives CASRTGEESEKLFF.

V usage is TRBV6-1 and J usage is TRBJ1-2; TRBD1 matches at 7 bases. Germline CDR1 is MNHNS and CDR2 is SASEGT. V was clipped by 0 bases and J by 0 bases; unmatched bases: 7. The CDR3 sequence is 17 residues long. CDR3 nucleotide sequence: TGTGCCAGCAGTGAAGCAAGACAGGGAAGTTCTAACTATGGCTACACCTTC. It yields the protein CASSEARQGSSNYGYTF.

CDR3 loop: CASSPPGLTTGELFF. DNA for the CDR3: TGCGCCAGCAGCCCGCCGGGACTTACCACCGGGGAGCTGTTTTTT. The V gene is TRBV4-1, the J gene TRBJ2-2, with D possibly matching TRBD2 (6 bases). This CDR3 has 15 residues. Trimming left V 4 bases short and J 4 bases short, with 13 bases between. Germline V gene sequence: CDR1 MGHRA, CDR2 YSYEKL.

This chain joins TRBV28 and TRBJ1-1, with D hard to call. V dropped 3 bases and J dropped 8 bases, with 7 bases sitting between them. Germline CDR1 is MDHEN and CDR2 is SYDVKM. The CDR3 is made up of 11 amino acids. This CDR3 reads CASSFGPEAFF. CDR3 nucleotides: TGTGCCAGCAGTTTCGGTCCCGAAGCTTTCTTT.

This rearrangement joins TRBV5-6 to TRBJ2-5, with D perhaps TRBD2 (5 bases). CDR1 is SGHDT and CDR2 is YYEEEE in the germline V gene. V gave up 6 bases and J gave up 0 bases, with 15 bases separating them. This CDR3 spans 15 amino acids. The CDR3 coding sequence is TGTGCCAGCACCCGTACGGAGGTGTACCAAGAGACCCAGTACTTC. This sequence encodes CASTRTEVYQETQYF.

The gene calls are TRBV6-1 and TRBJ2-7, with D maybe TRBD2 (5 bases). Trimming stripped 6 bases from V and 3 bases from J, with 9 bases between. CDR3 size: 12 residues. Germline V lookup: CDR1 MNHNS, CDR2 SASEGT. As DNA, the CDR3 is TGTGCCAGCAGCGGGATCCACTACGAGCAGTACTTC. As protein: CASSGIHYEQYF.

The J gene is TRBJ2-1, the V gene TRBV30; D is possibly TRBD1 (6 bases). Trimming shortened V by 1 base and J by 6 bases, and 13 bases separated the two germline ends. Germline V lookup: CDR1 GTSNPN, CDR2 SVGIG (reference sequence). The CDR3 is made up of 14 amino acids. The CDR3 DNA follows: TGTGCCTGGAGTGCAGGGGTCGTCGGCAATGAGCAGTTCTTC. Amino acids: CAWSAGVVGNEQFF.

CDR3 amino acids: CATRARNYGYTF. For the CDR3, the DNA is TGTGCCACGAGGGCCAGGAACTATGGCTACACCTTC. V gene TRBV6-5 combines with J gene TRBJ1-2; D gene unclear. The CDR3 has 12 amino acids. The germline V gene encodes CDR1 MNHEY and CDR2 SVGAGI. Trimming removed 10 bases from V and 2 bases from J, with 11 bases in between.

CDR3 residues: CAWTSGDTDTQYF. The CDR3 DNA reads as TGTGCCTGGACTAGCGGGGACACAGATACGCAGTATTTT. The chain carries TRBV30 and TRBJ2-3; 9 bases agree with TRBD2. This CDR3 has 13 amino acids. CDR1 and CDR2 (germline): GTSNPN, SVGIG (reference sequence). J gave up 2 bases and V 4 bases, and 1 base lay outside the gene matches. The entire variable domain, with the rest obtained from reference TRBV30 and TRBJ2-3, is as follows: SQTIHQWPATLVQPVGSPLSLECTVEGTSNPNLYWYRQAAGRGLQLLFYSVGIGQISSEVPQNLSASRPQDRQFILSSKKLLLSDSGFYLCAWTSGDTDTQYFGPGTRLTVL.

The chain links TRBV27 to TRBJ1-5, with 8 bases fitting TRBD1. With V trimmed by 6 bases and J by 0 bases, 4 bases remained unmatched. Per germline, CDR1 MNHEY and CDR2 SMNVEV (reference sequence). This CDR3 contains 15 residues. CDR3 DNA sequence: TGTGCCAGCAGACAGGGGGTTGGTAGCAATCAGCCCCAGCATTTT. Its translation: CASRQGVGSNQPQHF.

The J gene is TRBJ2-7, the V gene TRBV5-4; a possible D gene is TRBD1 (5 bases). Germline assignment: CDR1 SGHNT and CDR2 YYREEE (reference sequence). CDR3 length: 14 amino acids. V was trimmed by 1 base and J by 2 bases, leaving 10 bases between them. Here the CDR3 reads CASSLKGRPYEQYF. The CDR3 DNA follows: TGTGCCAGCAGCTTGAAGGGGCGCCCCTACGAGCAGTACTTC.

V gene TRBV27 combines with J gene TRBJ2-1; D is perhaps TRBD2 (7 bases). The CDR3 spans 17 residues. Germline V gene sequence: CDR1 MNHEY, CDR2 SMNVEV (reference sequence). V dropped 0 bases and J dropped 4 bases, with 16 bases sitting between them. The CDR3 sequence is CASSLSVGAGTYNEQFF. DNA for the CDR3: TGTGCCAGCAGTTTATCGGTTGGAGCGGGGACATACAATGAGCAGTTCTTC.

The chain employs TRBV11-3 and TRBJ2-1; TRBD2 matches at 11 bases. There are 15 residues in the CDR3. Germline V CDR1 and CDR2: SGHNT, YENEEA. V dropped 4 bases and J dropped 4; count of bases not matched to a gene: 3. The CDR3 DNA is TGTGCCAGCAGCTCGGGACTAGCGGTTTACAATGAGCAGTTCTTC. It yields the protein CASSSGLAVYNEQFF.

The chain carries TRBV27 and TRBJ2-7; 7 nucleotides line up with TRBD1. V shed 4 bases and J 2 bases; nucleotides not matched to a gene: 8. Germline V CDR1 and CDR2: MNHEY, SMNVEV (reference sequence). This CDR3 has 15 amino acids. CDR3: CASSYRAGTAYEQYF. The CDR3 DNA reads as TGTGCCAGCAGTTATCGTGCCGGGACAGCCTACGAGCAGTACTTC.

The chain recombines TRBV2 with TRBJ2-7; D is unclear. V was shortened by 3 bases and J by 1 base, with 10 bases between the two germline ends. This CDR3 has 14 residues. Per the germline V gene, CDR1 is SNHLY and CDR2 is FYNNEI. The CDR3 coding sequence is TGTGCCAGCAGTGAGGGCCGATTTTCCTACGAGCAGTACTTC. Its translation is CASSEGRFSYEQYF.